The rows below give T cell receptor beta chains drawn from one sample of a study of PD-L1 blockade in urothelial cancer. Sequencing used immunoSEQ multiplex PCR; TCRdb keeps in-frame clones, though not all of them. The table records 30,000 to 40,000 clones, over 70% of them present only once. The sample consisted of PBMCs, taken around atezolizumab (anti-PD-L1) treatment. Receptors originate from a man between 65 and 85 years old with urothelial cancer. The CDR3 runs from the conserved cysteine through the conserved F or W. Each record gives: J gene, D gene, V gene, clone size, CDR3 DNA, CDR3 protein. The D gene is left open where the match is weak. The size entry is marked missing in some rows and otherwise reads once, few, many or a size class.

TRBJ2-2 TRBD1 TRBV5-4 - TGTGCCAGCAGCCCTGACAGGGTGGGGACCGGGGAGCTGTTTTTT CASSPDRVGTGELFF
TRBJ2-1 TRBD1 TRBV9 - TGTGCCAGCAGCGTAGCTGGGACAGGGCGGAATGAGCAGTTCTTC CASSVAGTGRNEQFF
TRBJ2-7 TRBD2 TRBV5-5 - TGTGCCAGCAGCTTGGTGGCTAGCGGGATTTACGAGCAGTACTTC CASSLVASGIYEQYF
TRBJ2-1 - TRBV28 - TGTGCCAGCATGGGGACTCGTCTTAGTGAGCAGTTCTTC CASMGTRLSEQFF
TRBJ2-2 TRBD2 TRBV4-1 - TGCGCCAGCAGCCAAGATAGCGGGGGTTACACCGGGGAGCTGTTTTTT CASSQDSGGYTGELFF
TRBJ2-1 - TRBV10-3 - TGTGCCATCAGTGGAGCCGGGGAGCAGTTCTTC CAISGAGEQFF
TRBJ1-3 - TRBV7-2 - TGTGCCAGCAGCCCCCCCAGGGAAGACACCATATATTTT CASSPPREDTIYF
TRBJ2-1 - TRBV23-1 - TGCGCCAGCAGTTTGGAGCACAATGAGCAGTTCTTC CASSLEHNEQFF
TRBJ2-1 - TRBV5-1 few TGCGCCAGCAGCTTACCCGGCAATGAGCAGTTCTTC CASSLPGNEQFF
TRBJ2-1 TRBD2 TRBV19 - TGTGCCAGTAGTAGTCTAGCGGGAGATGAGCAGTTCTTC CASSSLAGDEQFF
TRBJ2-3 - TRBV2 - TGTGCCAGCTCTAGGATAGAGAGAGATACGCAGTATTTT CASSRIERDTQYF
TRBJ1-2 - TRBV7-2 - TGTGCCAGCAGCTTAGGGGGGCTGGGGACCTATGGCTACACCTTC CASSLGGLGTYGYTF
TRBJ2-7 - TRBV10-3 - TGTGCAGGGGGGGCCAGCGGAACGTTGGGGGAGCAGTACTTC CAGGASGTLGEQYF
TRBJ1-2 - TRBV30 - TGTGCCTGGATCCTGAGAGGCTATGGCTACACCTTC CAWILRGYGYTF
TRBJ1-6 - TRBV6-5 few TGTGCCAGCAGCTCCCAGGGTGTTTCACCCCTCCACTTT CASSSQGVSPLHF
TRBJ2-7 - TRBV5-5 - TGTGCCAGCAGCTTGGTTCAGTCCCGCTCCTACGAGCAGTACTTC CASSLVQSRSYEQYF
TRBJ2-1 - TRBV15 medium-sized TGTGCCACCAGCAGAGCTCGTTACTACAATGAGCAGTTCTTC CATSRARYYNEQFF
TRBJ2-3 TRBD2 TRBV4-1 - TGCGCCAGCAGCCTTGGCGCGACTCGGGGGGGCACAGATACGCAGTATTTT CASSLGATRGGTDTQYF
TRBJ1-4 TRBD1 TRBV5-1 few TGCGCCAGCAGCGTGGGACAGTATAATGAAAAACTGTTTTTT CASSVGQYNEKLFF
TRBJ1-4 - TRBV11-2 - TGTGCCAGCAGCTTAGGTCGGGAGTTTAGCGAAAAACTGTTTTTT CASSLGREFSEKLFF
TRBJ2-3 - TRBV15 - TGTGCCACCAGCCCGAGCAGGGCGAGCACAGATACGCAGTATTTT CATSPSRASTDTQYF
TRBJ2-3 - TRBV5-4 - TGTGCCAGCAGATCCGGAAATCGGGAATATTCTGATACGCAGTATTTT CASRSGNREYSDTQYF
TRBJ2-7 TRBD2 TRBV30 - TGTGCCTGGACCTCTCGGACTAGACCCTACGAGCAGTACTTC CAWTSRTRPYEQYF
TRBJ2-7 - TRBV20-1 few TGCAGTGCTAGAGTCGACGAGCAGTACTTC CSARVDEQYF
TRBJ1-1 - TRBV5-4 - TGTGCCAGCCAAACCTCACATGCGAACACTGAAGCTTTCTTT CASQTSHANTEAFF
TRBJ2-7 TRBD1 TRBV5-1 - TGCGCCAGCAGCTTGGGGACACAGGGGTACGAGCAGTACTTC CASSLGTQGYEQYF
TRBJ2-6 - TRBV21-1 - TGTGCCAGCAGCAAAGACAAGGGGACTGGGGCCAACGTCCTGACTTTC CASSKDKGTGANVLTF
TRBJ2-2 - TRBV6-5 once TGTGCGGTAACAGGAGACACCGGGGAGCTGTTTTTT CAVTGDTGELFF
TRBJ2-7 TRBD2 TRBV5-6 once TGTGCCAGCAGGCGGGGGAGGCAGGCTCTCTACGAGCAGTACTTC CASRRGRQALYEQYF
TRBJ1-2 - TRBV5-4 - TGTGCCAGCAGCTCGCCAGGGACGGGAGCTAACTATGGCTACACCTTC CASSSPGTGANYGYTF
TRBJ2-1 TRBD2 TRBV7-6 - TGTGCCAGCAGCTCCTCCCCGTTACTAGCGGGAGGGCCTATATCCAATGAGCAGTTCTTC CASSSSPLLAGGPISNEQFF
TRBJ1-3 - TRBV19 - TGTGCCAGTAGTTACGGTTCCGTCTCTGGAAACACCATATATTTT CASSYGSVSGNTIYF
TRBJ2-3 TRBD2 TRBV7-2 - TGTGCCAGCAGCTTTGCGGGAGGTGCAGATACGCAGTATTTT CASSFAGGADTQYF
TRBJ1-1 TRBD1 TRBV5-1 - TGCGCCAGCAGCTTGCAAGTGACAGGGTCACTGAACACTGAAGCTTTCTTT CASSLQVTGSLNTEAFF
TRBJ2-7 - TRBV6-1 - TGTGCCACCAACAGGGAGCAGTACTTC CATNREQYF